This T cell receptor (beta chain) emerged from a study of T cell responses to AZD1222 COVID-19 vaccine. About this clone: What it binds is unknown.

Trimming shortened V by 6 bases and J by 0 bases, and 9 bases separated the two germline ends. The CDR3 runs 14 residues. CDR1 is MDHEN and CDR2 is SYDVKM in the germline V gene. The method was immunoSEQ multiplex PCR; TCRdb's version includes in-frame clones alone and lacks a portion of them. The data show 150,000 to 200,000 clones, roughly nine tenths seen once. General study points: Donors were mostly white British, more females; clonal diversity possibly underestimated.

The J gene is TRBJ1-5, the V gene TRBV28; D is undetermined. The TCR was taken from an adult who received the AZD1222 COVID-19 vaccine. This material consisted of peripheral blood, taken 28 days after the second AZD1222 dose. This chain's CDR3 is CASRVSYSNQPQHF. The CDR3 nucleotides are TGTGCCAGCAGGGTATCCTATAGCAATCAGCCCCAGCATTTT. Using reference TRBV28 and TRBJ1-5 for the parts outside the CDR3, the full variable domain is DVKVTQSSRYLVKRTGEKVFLECVQDMDHENMFWYRQDPGLGLRLIYFSYDVKMKEKGDIPEGYSVSREKKERFSLILESASTNQTSMYLCASRVSYSNQPQHFGDGTRLSIL.